This TCR beta chain comes out of a study of blood T cells in healthy people across ages. This clonotype came up a few times. Alongside a J-beta primer mix, a sample-barcoded 5' primer served in a second PCR lasting roughly 6 to 11 cycles. TCRdb re-derived calls from the 5' RACE reads in MiXCR, one entry per CDR3 protein. The sample includes hundreds of thousands of distinct CDR3 sequences, over 45% seen only once; the top ten take roughly a third. V was clipped by 5 bases and J by 0 bases, with 17 bases between them. Germline V lookup: CDR1 SGHRS, CDR2 YFSETQ. The CDR3 spans 16 residues. The rearrangement uses TRBV5-1 and TRBJ2-5; D perhaps matches TRBD2 (6 bases). The specimen sequenced was blood. The receptor was isolated from a woman aged 60-75 years in good health. The CDR3 bases are TGCGCCAGCAGACGACGGCCGGCTAGCGACCAAGAGACCCAGTACTTC. It encodes CASRRRPASDQETQYF.